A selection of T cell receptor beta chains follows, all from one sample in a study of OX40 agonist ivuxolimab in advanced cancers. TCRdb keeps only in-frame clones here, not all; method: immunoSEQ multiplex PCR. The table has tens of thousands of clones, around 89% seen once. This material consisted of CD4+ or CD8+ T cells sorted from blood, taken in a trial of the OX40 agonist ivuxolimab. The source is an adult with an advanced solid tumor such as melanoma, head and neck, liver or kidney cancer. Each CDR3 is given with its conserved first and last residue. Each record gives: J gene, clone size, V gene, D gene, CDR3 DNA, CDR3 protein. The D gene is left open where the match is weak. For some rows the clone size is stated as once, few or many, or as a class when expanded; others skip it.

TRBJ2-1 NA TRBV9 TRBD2 TGTGCCAGCAGCGTCGGGGGGACGACGAGGAATGAGCAGTTCTTC CASSVGGTTRNEQFF
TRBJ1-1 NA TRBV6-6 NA TGTGCCAGCAGCTTTAGGGATGTATCCATGAACACTGAAGCTTTCTTT CASSFRDVSMNTEAFF
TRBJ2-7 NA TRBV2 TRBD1 TGTGCCAGCAGTGCAGGACAGGGGCCATCCTACGAGCAGTACTTC CASSAGQGPSYEQYF
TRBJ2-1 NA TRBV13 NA TGTGCCAGCAGCTTTGGGCGCGGCTCCTACAATGAGCAGTTCTTC CASSFGRGSYNEQFF
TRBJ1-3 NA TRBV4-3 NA TGCGCCAGCAGCCAAGATAGAGTGGGTGGAAACACCATATATTTT CASSQDRVGGNTIYF
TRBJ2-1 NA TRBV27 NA TGTGCCAGCAGTTTATCTGCAGACAATGAGCAGTTCTTC CASSLSADNEQFF
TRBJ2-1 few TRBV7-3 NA TGTGCCAGCAGCTTAAGTTCTTTAGGGGGCTCCTACAATGAGCAGTTCTTC CASSLSSLGGSYNEQFF
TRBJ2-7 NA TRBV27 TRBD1 TGTGCCAGCAGTAAAACAGGGGGAGGTTTCGTCTCCTACGAGCAGTACTTC CASSKTGGGFVSYEQYF
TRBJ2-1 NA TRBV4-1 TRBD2 TGCGCCAGCAGCCAATTGAGGGGAGGGAAGCAGTTCTTC CASSQLRGGKQFF
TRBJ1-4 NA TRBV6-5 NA TGTGCCAGCAGTTACTTCGGACGGCCTAATGAAAAACTGTTTTTT CASSYFGRPNEKLFF
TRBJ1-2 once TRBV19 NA TGTGCCAGTAGTATAATCCCAGGGAAGGCCTATGGCTACACCTTC CASSIIPGKAYGYTF
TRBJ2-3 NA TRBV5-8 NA TGTGCCAGCAGCTTGGCGCTAGCAGCCACAGATACGCAGTATTTT CASSLALAATDTQYF
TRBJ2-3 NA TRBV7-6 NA TGTGCCAGCAGCTCAGCAGTTGGCACAGATACGCAGTATTTT CASSSAVGTDTQYF
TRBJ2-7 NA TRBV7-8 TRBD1 TGTGCCAGCAGCCACGACAGGGGTAGGCACGAGCAGTACTTC CASSHDRGRHEQYF
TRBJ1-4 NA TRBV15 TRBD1 TGTGCCACCAGCAGCCCAGACAGGGGAACGGAGGATGAAAAACTGTTTTTT CATSSPDRGTEDEKLFF
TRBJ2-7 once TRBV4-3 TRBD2 TGCGCCAGCAGCCAAGACAGCTCGGGACTAGCGGAATACGAGCAGTACTTC CASSQDSSGLAEYEQYF